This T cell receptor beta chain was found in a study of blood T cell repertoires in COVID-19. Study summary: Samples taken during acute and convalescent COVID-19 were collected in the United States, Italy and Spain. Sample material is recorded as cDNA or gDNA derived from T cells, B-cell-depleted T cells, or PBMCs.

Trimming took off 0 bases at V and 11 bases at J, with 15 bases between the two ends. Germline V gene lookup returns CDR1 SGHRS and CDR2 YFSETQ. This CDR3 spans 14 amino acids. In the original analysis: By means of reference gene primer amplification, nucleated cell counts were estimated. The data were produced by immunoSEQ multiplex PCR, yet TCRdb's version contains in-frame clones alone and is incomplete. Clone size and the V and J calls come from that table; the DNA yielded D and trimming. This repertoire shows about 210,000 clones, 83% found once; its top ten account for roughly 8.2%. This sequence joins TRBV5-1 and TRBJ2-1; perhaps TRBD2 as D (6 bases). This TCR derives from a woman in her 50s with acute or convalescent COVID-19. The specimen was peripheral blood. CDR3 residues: CASSLEGGGGKQFF. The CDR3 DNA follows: TGCGCCAGCAGCTTGGAGGGTGGGGGAGGAAAGCAGTTCTTC.